These 9 T cell receptor beta chains were all obtained from the same sample, sequenced in a study of shared clonotypes between healthy human individuals. The table came from immunoSEQ multiplex PCR; TCRdb's copy has only in-frame clones and leaves some out. The table records some 1,100,000 clones, 78% of them present only once. The sequencing input was memory CD4+ T cells from PBMCs. Subset: CD45RA-negative fraction. Source of these receptors: a man between 18 and 29 years old in good health. Some clones in this sample may be carry-over from other donors' samples.

The chain is built from TRBV4-1 and TRBJ2-3; no clear D. Germline CDR1 is MGHRA and CDR2 is YSYEKL. This CDR3 comprises 15 residues. Deletions cut 0 bases from V and 1 base from J, with 8 bases between. CDR3 loop: CASSQDPLGTDTQYF. CDR3 nucleotide sequence: TGCGCCAGCAGCCAAGATCCCCTGGGCACAGATACGCAGTATTTT.

V usage is TRBV7-4 and J usage is TRBJ1-1; 7 bases are a match to TRBD1. V shed 6 bases, J shed 0 bases, and the junction held 10 bases outside the gene matches. The CDR3 contains 16 residues. The germline V gene has CDR1 SGHVT and CDR2 SQSDAQ. The CDR3 is CASRNRGEGMNTEAFF. As DNA, the CDR3 is TGTGCCAGCAGGAACAGGGGAGAAGGCATGAACACTGAAGCTTTCTTT.

V gene TRBV7-9 combines with J gene TRBJ2-1; tentative D call: TRBD2 (5 bases). CDR3 size: 13 residues. Trimming cost V 5 bases and J 15 bases, with 20 bases left between them. CDR1 and CDR2 (germline): SEHNR, FQNEAQ (reference sequence). CDR3 nucleotide sequence: TGTGCCAGCAGCCCGCGGGTCCAGACGTCTCTGTTCTTC. Translating it yields CASSPRVQTSLFF.

This sequence joins TRBV15 and TRBJ1-2; the D is unclear. V shed 1 base and J shed 0 bases, with 18 bases lying between them. Germline V CDR1 and CDR2: LNHNV, YYDKDF (reference sequence). This CDR3 has 18 amino acids. CDR3: CATSRVSRAAVTNYGYTF. The CDR3, as DNA: TGTGCCACCAGCAGAGTCAGTCGGGCAGCAGTAACTAACTATGGCTACACCTTC.

This clone was counted a few times. V and J are TRBV30 and TRBJ2-5; D is undetermined. The germline V and J ends were trimmed by 3 bases and 2 bases, with 7 bases remaining between them. Per germline, CDR1 GTSNPN and CDR2 SVGIG (reference sequence). This CDR3 spans 12 amino acids. CDR3 protein: CAWSERQETQYF. The CDR3 nucleotides are TGTGCCTGGAGCGAGAGACAAGAGACCCAGTACTTC.

This chain connects TRBV7-3 to TRBJ2-1, with a weak D call TRBD1 (6 bases). Germline V CDR1 and CDR2: SGHTA, FQGTGA. The CDR3 runs to 12 residues. V was clipped by 5 bases and J by 10 bases, with 12 bases between them. The DNA for the CDR3 is TGTGCCAGCAGCCCTCAGGGGACAGAGCAGTTCTTC. Protein sequence: CASSPQGTEQFF.

A remark on this clone: The same CDR3 can be traced to other DNA sequences in this sample. This sequence joins TRBV6-5 and TRBJ2-2; the match to TRBD1 covers 8 bases. Per germline, CDR1 MNHEY and CDR2 SVGAGI. The CDR3 totals 15 residues. With 6 bases clipped from V and 3 bases from J, the junction kept 6 bases outside the gene matches. In DNA form, the CDR3 reads TGTGCCAGCAGCCCTGGGACAGGTGACACCGGGGAGCTGTTTTTT. Its protein product is CASSPGTGDTGELFF.

The chain has TRBV7-2 and TRBJ2-1, with D perhaps matching TRBD2 (5 bases). CDR1 and CDR2 (germline): SGHTA, FQGNSA. The CDR3 is made up of 12 amino acids. The germline V and J ends were trimmed by 1 base and 10 bases, with 8 bases remaining between them. The CDR3 coding sequence is TGTGCCAGCAGCTTAGTAAGGGAGGAGCAGTTCTTC. This codes for CASSLVREEQFF.

V usage is TRBV7-2 and J usage is TRBJ2-7; 7 bases fit TRBD2. The V gene's germline CDR1 is SGHTA and CDR2 FQGNSA. The CDR3 is 16 amino acids. The J segment lost 2 bases and the V segment lost 1 base, leaving 8 bases of the junction unmatched. The CDR3 protein is CASSLGGAGAPYEQYF. For the CDR3, the DNA is TGTGCCAGCAGCTTAGGAGGGGCGGGAGCTCCCTACGAGCAGTACTTC.